One and the same sample provided the 24 T cell receptor beta chains below, sequenced in a study of cytomegalovirus exposure and HLA in healthy donors. The PCR used 60 Vbeta and 13 Jbeta primers. Here immunoSEQ multiplex PCR was the method, and the copy in TCRdb shows in-frame clones only, minus some. The table has some 95,000 clones, around four fifths seen once. The sample was PBMCs. The receptors were gathered from a middle-aged woman in good health and CMV-seropositive.

In its sample, this clone was seen a few times. The genes are TRBV5-5 and TRBJ2-5; TRBD1 agrees at 7 bases. Germline V lookup: CDR1 SGHKS, CDR2 YYEKEE (reference sequence). V was pared by 4 bases and J by 3 bases, with 6 bases of the junction left unmatched. CDR3 length: 14 amino acids. The CDR3 loop is CASSPRTGEETQYF. DNA of the CDR3: TGTGCCAGCAGCCCCCGGACAGGAGAAGAGACCCAGTACTTC.

The chain is built from TRBV25-1 and TRBJ2-7; 8 bases are a match to TRBD2. The CDR3 is 15 amino acids. Germline CDR1 and CDR2: MGHDK and SYGVNS. Unmatched junction bases numbered 8, after V lost 2 bases and J lost 5 bases. Written as DNA, the CDR3 is TGTGCCAGCAGTGAAATGGTAGCGGGAAAAAACGAGCAGTACTTC. Encoded protein: CASSEMVAGKNEQYF.

The chain carries TRBV6-1 and TRBJ2-1; 7 bases match TRBD2. The CDR3 is 15 amino acids. The trim removed 7 bases at V and 7 bases at J, leaving 13 bases unmatched. The germline gives CDR1 MNHNS, CDR2 SASEGT. The CDR3 reads CASIPQWEGQNEQFF. The CDR3, as DNA: TGTGCCAGCATCCCCCAATGGGAGGGCCAGAATGAGCAGTTCTTC.

A single count supports this clone. The rearrangement uses TRBV19 and TRBJ2-3, with a possible D match to TRBD2 (5 bases). Germline V lookup: CDR1 LNHDA, CDR2 SQIVND (reference sequence). This CDR3 region has 15 residues. The germline V and J ends were trimmed by 7 bases and 1 base, with 15 bases remaining between them. CDR3 sequence: CASTAVALGTDTQYF. The DNA for the CDR3 is TGTGCCAGTACAGCGGTGGCCCTCGGCACAGATACGCAGTATTTT.

The chain joins TRBV19 to TRBJ2-3; 8 bases fit TRBD1. CDR1 is LNHDA, CDR2 SQIVND, per germline (reference sequence). This CDR3 contains 14 residues. Germline trimming cut 4 bases from V and 5 bases from J; bases unmatched to any gene: 5. The chain's CDR3 is CASSTSGGRDTQYF. For the CDR3, the DNA is TGTGCCAGTAGTACCTCAGGGGGCAGAGATACGCAGTATTTT.

This clone came up a few times. The rearrangement joins TRBV18 to TRBJ2-3; perhaps TRBD2 as D (6 bases). Germline loops: CDR1 KGHSH, CDR2 LQKENI. Trimming cost V 0 bases and J 9 bases, with 10 bases left between them. The CDR3 totals 13 residues. In DNA form, the CDR3 reads TGTGCCAGCTCACCACCGGAGGGAAGGACGCAGTATTTT. Translation: CASSPPEGRTQYF.

V is TRBV6-5 and J is TRBJ2-7, with D possibly TRBD2 on 6 matching bases. The CDR3 has 15 amino acids. The V end lost 7 bases, the J end lost 0 bases, and 16 bases lay between the germline ends. Germline V gene sequence: CDR1 MNHEY, CDR2 SVGAGI. The CDR3 DNA follows: TGTGCCAGCATCCCAGGACGGGGGACCTCCTACGAGCAGTACTTC. Protein sequence: CASIPGRGTSYEQYF.

The CDR3 loop is CASSPHRDPNYEQYF. CDR3 coding DNA: TGTGCCAGCAGCCCTCACAGGGACCCGAACTACGAGCAGTACTTC. The chain couples TRBV9 to TRBJ2-7; a weak D match, TRBD1 (6 bases). Trimming took off 4 bases at V and 3 bases at J, with 17 bases between the two ends. Germline values: CDR1 SGDLS, CDR2 YYNGEE. The CDR3 loop spans 15 amino acids.

V gene TRBV5-1 combines with J gene TRBJ2-1; TRBD2 aligns across 13 bases. Germline lookup yields CDR1 SGHRS and CDR2 YFSETQ. The length of the CDR3 is 15 residues. Trimming removed 6 bases from V and 3 bases from J; junction bases left unmatched: 3. The CDR3 protein is CASTWTSGSYNEQFF. The DNA of the CDR3 is TGCGCCAGCACGTGGACTAGCGGGAGCTACAATGAGCAGTTCTTC. Supplemented by reference TRBV5-1 and TRBJ2-1, the full variable domain reads KAGVTQTPRYLIKTRGQQVTLSCSPISGHRSVSWYQQTPGQGLQFLFEYFSETQRNKGNFPGRFSGRQFSNSRSEMNVSTLELGDSALYLCASTWTSGSYNEQFFGPGTRLTVL.

The CDR3 DNA reads TGTGCCAGCAGCTCCCCGCCGGGACTCACTTACAATGAGCAGTTCTTC. Residues: CASSSPPGLTYNEQFF. This chain connects TRBV13 to TRBJ2-1; tentative D call: TRBD2 (6 bases). The V end lost 4 bases, the J end lost 4 bases, and 17 bases lay between the germline ends. Per the germline V gene, CDR1 is PRHDT and CDR2 is FYEKMQ (reference sequence). This CDR3 is built from 16 residues.

V usage is TRBV5-4 and J usage is TRBJ2-7, with TRBD2 identical over 14 bases. The germline V gene encodes CDR1 SGHNT and CDR2 YYREEE (reference sequence). This CDR3 is built from 15 residues. With V trimmed by 4 bases and J by 6 bases, 6 bases remained unmatched. The CDR3 bases are TGTGCCAGCAGCATTGGGACTAGCGGGAGAAGCGAGCAGTACTTC. Its translation is CASSIGTSGRSEQYF.

The J gene is TRBJ2-1, the V gene TRBV5-1; TRBD2 aligns across 11 bases. The germline gives CDR1 SGHRS, CDR2 YFSETQ. Germline trimming cut 0 bases from V and 9 bases from J; bases unmatched to any gene: 8. The CDR3 runs to 16 residues. The CDR3 DNA reads TGCGCCAGCAGCTTGGTCGGTAGCGGGAGGGCCTGTGAGCAGTTCTTC. Protein sequence: CASSLVGSGRACEQFF.

The rearrangement links TRBV6-5 to TRBJ2-2; 10 positions match TRBD1. The CDR3 has 13 amino acids. The V gene's germline CDR1 is MNHEY and CDR2 SVGAGI. V shed 5 bases and J 6 bases; nucleotides not matched to a gene: 0. The CDR3 loop is CASSGTGAGELFF. Written as DNA, the CDR3 is TGTGCCAGCAGTGGGACAGGGGCCGGGGAGCTGTTTTTT.

The rearrangement uses TRBV7-3 and TRBJ2-7, with 11 bases that match TRBD1. The CDR3 has 15 amino acids. The ends lost 5 bases at V and 6 bases at J; junction bases unmatched: 9. CDR1 is SGHTA and CDR2 is FQGTGA in the germline V gene. The CDR3 DNA is TGTGCCAGCAGCGAAGGGACAGGGGGAATGGGCGAGCAGTACTTC. This sequence encodes CASSEGTGGMGEQYF. The full variable domain, completed using reference TRBV7-3 and TRBJ2-7, is GAGVSQTPSNKVTEKGKYVELRCDPISGHTALYWYRQSLGQGPEFLIYFQGTGAADDSGLPNDRFFAVRPEGSVSTLKIQRTERGDSAVYLCASSEGTGGMGEQYFGPGTRLTVT.

The V gene is TRBV12-2, the J gene TRBJ1-2; the table gives TRBD1 as D, unverified against the DNA. TRBV12-2 is recorded as a pseudogene. The length of the CDR3 is 18 residues. The DNA of the CDR3 is TGTGCAAGTCGCCAAACACGAATTCGGGACAGGGACAACTATGGCTACACCTTC. This sequence encodes CASRQTRIRDRDNYGYTF.

V is TRBV5-6 and J is TRBJ2-1; 8 bases align to TRBD2. CDR1 SGHDT and CDR2 YYEEEE come from the germline V gene. With V trimmed by 7 bases and J by 9 bases, 6 bases remained unmatched. This CDR3 spans 12 amino acids. The CDR3 spells CASSAGGGEQFF. CDR3 nucleotide sequence: TGTGCCAGCTCGGCGGGAGGCGGTGAGCAGTTCTTC.

The chain recombines TRBV7-2 with TRBJ2-4; perhaps TRBD1 as D (6 bases). The V end was cut by 5 bases, the J end by 4 bases, with 9 bases between. The CDR3 has 13 residues. From germline, CDR1 is SGHTA and CDR2 FQGNSA. CDR3 DNA sequence: TGTGCCAGCAGCCGCGGACAGAAAAACATTCAGTACTTC. It specifies CASSRGQKNIQYF.

The chain combines TRBV15 with TRBJ1-1; tentative D call: TRBD1 (5 bases). The CDR3 spans 15 residues. Germline CDR1 reads LNHNV; CDR2 reads YYDKDF (reference sequence). Trimming cost V 4 bases and J 5 bases, with 17 bases left between them. CDR3 nucleotide sequence: TGTGCCACCAGCATCCACAGGACCCTGGGGACTGAAGCTTTCTTT. Amino acid sequence: CATSIHRTLGTEAFF.

J is TRBJ1-4 and V is TRBV4-1, with 8 bases identical to TRBD1. The trim removed 0 bases at V and 7 bases at J, leaving 7 bases unmatched. The length of the CDR3 is 16 residues. CDR1 is MGHRA and CDR2 is YSYEKL in the germline V gene. CDR3 coding DNA: TGCGCCAGCAGCCAAGATGGGACCGGGACAGGTGAAAAACTGTTTTTT. Its translation is CASSQDGTGTGEKLFF.

This rearrangement joins TRBV21-1 to TRBJ2-1; the table's D call of TRBD2 was not tested on the DNA. TRBV21-1 is shown as a pseudogene. CDR3 length: 16 residues. The chain's CDR3 is CASSKDGGGTYNEQFF. The CDR3 DNA reads as TGTGCCAGCAGCAAAGACGGCGGAGGGACCTACAATGAGCAGTTCTTC.

V gene TRBV15 combines with J gene TRBJ2-1, with 11 bases fitting TRBD2. CDR1 and CDR2 (germline): LNHNV, YYDKDF (reference sequence). V trimming: 4 bases; J trimming: 4 bases; junction bases outside the gene matches: 3. This CDR3 is 15 amino acids long. The CDR3 coding sequence is TGTGCCACCAGCACCGGGACTAGCGGTTACAATGAGCAGTTCTTC. Translation: CATSTGTSGYNEQFF. The complete variable domain, with remaining parts taken from reference TRBV15 and TRBJ2-1, reads DAMVIQNPRYQVTQFGKPVTLSCSQTLNHNVMYWYQQKSSQAPKLLFHYYDKDFNNEADTPDNFQSRRPNTSFCFLDIRSPGLGDTAMYLCATSTGTSGYNEQFFGPGTRLTVL.

The chain has TRBV2 and TRBJ2-3, with D possibly TRBD2 on 6 matching bases. The CDR3 spans 13 residues. Looked up from germline, CDR1 is SNHLY and CDR2 is FYNNEI. The V gene lost 11 bases and the J gene lost 0 bases, with 12 bases spanning the gap. The chain's CDR3 is CAHSGISTDTQYF. The DNA for the CDR3 is TGTGCCCATAGCGGAATTAGCACAGATACGCAGTATTTT.

The chain uses TRBV9 and TRBJ1-1; TRBD1 might be the D (6 bases). The V gene lost 4 bases and the J gene lost 0 bases, with 13 bases spanning the gap. This CDR3 has 15 amino acids. Germline CDR1 reads SGDLS; CDR2 reads YYNGEE. The CDR3 region is CASSSRGPMNTEAFF. CDR3 in DNA: TGTGCCAGCAGCTCCAGGGGACCCATGAACACTGAAGCTTTCTTT. The variable domain in full, completed from reference TRBV9 and TRBJ1-1, reads DSGVTQTPKHLITATGQRVTLRCSPRSGDLSVYWYQQSLDQGLQFLIQYYNGEERAKGNILERFSAQQFPDLHSELNLSSLELGDSALYFCASSSRGPMNTEAFFGQGTRLTVV.

The rearrangement joins TRBV19 to TRBJ2-3; D call uncertain. Germline V gene sequence: CDR1 LNHDA, CDR2 SQIVND (reference sequence). With 3 bases removed from V and 4 bases from J, the gap between germline ends came to 8 bases. This CDR3 is 13 amino acids long. Here the CDR3 reads CASSILAADTQYF. In DNA form, the CDR3 reads TGTGCCAGTAGTATTTTGGCAGCAGATACGCAGTATTTT. Full variable domain (remainder filled in from reference TRBV19 and TRBJ2-3): DGGITQSPKYLFRKEGQNVTLSCEQNLNHDAMYWYRQDPGQGLRLIYYSQIVNDFQKGDIAEGYSVSREKKESFPLTVTSAQKNPTAFYLCASSILAADTQYFGPGTRLTVL.